These 3 T cell receptor beta chains were sequenced from one sample in a study of T cell responses to AZD1222 COVID-19 vaccine. TCRdb keeps only in-frame clones here, not all; method: immunoSEQ multiplex PCR. In the table there are some 150,000 clones, over 75% of which are singletons. Sequencing used peripheral blood, obtained 28 days after the second AZD1222 dose. The source of these receptors is an adult who received the AZD1222 COVID-19 vaccine.

The rearrangement links TRBV15 to TRBJ2-5; no clear D. In germline, CDR1 is LNHNV, CDR2 YYDKDF (reference sequence). The germline V and J ends were trimmed by 0 bases and 3 bases, with 8 bases remaining between them. The CDR3 is made up of 14 amino acids. The CDR3 spells CATSRDPPEETQYF. Here the CDR3 DNA reads TGTGCCACCAGCAGAGATCCCCCAGAAGAGACCCAGTACTTC.

V and J are TRBV5-4 and TRBJ2-7; 10 bases agree with TRBD2. Trimming removed 1 base from V and 2 bases from J; junction bases left unmatched: 3. CDR1 and CDR2 (germline): SGHNT, YYREEE (reference sequence). The CDR3 spans 15 residues. The CDR3 DNA reads as TGTGCCAGCAGCTTGAGGACTAGCGGACCCTACGAGCAGTACTTC. Its translation is CASSLRTSGPYEQYF.

The chain joins TRBV6-1 to TRBJ2-7; D might be TRBD2 (5 bases). Trimming took off 0 bases at V and 2 bases at J, with 8 bases between the two ends. The CDR3 is 14 amino acids. Germline-derived CDR1 and CDR2 are MNHNS and SASEGT. In DNA form, the CDR3 reads TGTGCCAGCAGTGAAGCGGGGAGAACCTACGAGCAGTACTTC. It encodes CASSEAGRTYEQYF.